This is a list of T cell receptor beta chains from one sample in a study of blood T cell repertoires in COVID-19. Here immunoSEQ multiplex PCR was the method, and the copy in TCRdb shows in-frame clones only, minus some. This sample carries 75,000 to 95,000 clones, 75% to 90% of them seen once, and the ten largest clones take 0.85% to 1.3%. The sample comprised peripheral blood. Receptors were obtained from a human donor in a cohort sampled during active COVID-19. The CDR3 runs from the conserved cysteine through the conserved F or W. The D gene is left open where the match is weak. Clone size appears in some rows only: once, few, many, or a class for an expanded clone.

NA,NA,TRBV6-5,TRBJ1-6,TGTGCCAGCAGTTACTCCGGGCAGGGTAATTCACCCCTCCACTTT,CASSYSGQGNSPLHF
NA,NA,TRBV27,TRBJ2-7,TGTGCCAGCAACCTCGCTAGCGAGCAGTACTTC,CASNLASEQYF
NA,TRBD1,TRBV27,TRBJ2-7,TGTGCCAGCGGGGGCCAGTATGACAGGGGTAAAGCCTACGAGCAGTACTTC,CASGGQYDRGKAYEQYF
NA,TRBD2,TRBV27,TRBJ2-1,TGTGCCAGCAACACCCCCCCCGGGGGGAGATTGTTCTTC,CASNTPPGGRLFF
NA,TRBD2,TRBV15,TRBJ2-1,TGTGCCACCAGCAGGGTCCTTGGCGGGGGTTCCTACAATGAGCAGTTCTTC,CATSRVLGGGSYNEQFF
NA,TRBD1,TRBV7-9,TRBJ2-3,TGTGCCAGCAGGGGGACAGGGATTAGCACAGATACGCAGTATTTT,CASRGTGISTDTQYF
NA,NA,TRBV6-1,TRBJ1-4,TGTGCCAGCAGTGAAGATGGGTGGGGGGGAAAACTGTTTTTT,CASSEDGWGGKLFF
NA,TRBD1,TRBV27,TRBJ2-7,TGTGCCAGCAGTTTGTCCGGGACAGGGGCCTTCTACGAGCAGTACTTC,CASSLSGTGAFYEQYF
NA,TRBD1,TRBV6-1,TRBJ2-7,TGTGCCAGCAGTGAAGGGACAGGGGGCCTCTACGAGCAGTACTTC,CASSEGTGGLYEQYF
NA,NA,TRBV18,TRBJ2-7,TGTGCCAGCTCACCAGGTCCCCGGGAGCGAGGCGAGCAGTACTTC,CASSPGPRERGEQYF
NA,NA,TRBV7-2,TRBJ2-7,TGTGCCAGCAGCCCTCTCAGCGGGTCCATCTACGAGCAGTACTTC,CASSPLSGSIYEQYF
many,NA,TRBV25-1,TRBJ1-2,TGTGCCAGCAGTGCCGAGTTAGCCATGGAGCGTGGCTACACCTTC,CASSAELAMERGYTF
NA,NA,TRBV28,TRBJ1-2,TGTGCCAGCAGCCCGATGAAAGCGGGGGGCGCGGGTGGCTACACCTTC,CASSPMKAGGAGGYTF
NA,NA,TRBV20-1,TRBJ1-1,TGCAGTGCTAGTCCACAGGGATTGGAGGACACTGAAGCTTTCTTT,CSASPQGLEDTEAFF
once,TRBD1,TRBV28,TRBJ2-2,TGTGCCAGCCGATCCGGGACAGTAAACGGGGAGCTGTTTTTT,CASRSGTVNGELFF
NA,TRBD1,TRBV27,TRBJ1-4,TGTGCCAGCAGCCTCGCAGGGGGCGCTGACGAAAAACTGTTTTTT,CASSLAGGADEKLFF
NA,NA,TRBV7-9,TRBJ2-1,TGTGCCAGCAGCTTAGCCTATGAGCAGTTCTTC,CASSLAYEQFF
NA,NA,TRBV7-9,TRBJ1-5,TGTGCCAGCAGCCAGATCAATCAGCCCCAGCATTTT,CASSQINQPQHF
NA,NA,TRBV30,TRBJ1-1,TGTGCCTGGAGCGGAGGGCTTGGTTACACTGAAGCTTTCTTT,CAWSGGLGYTEAFF
NA,TRBD2,TRBV3-1/TRBV3-2,TRBJ2-7,TGTGCCAGCAGCCCCGGGCGGGAGACATACGAGCAGTACTTC,CASSPGRETYEQYF
few,TRBD1,TRBV7-9,TRBJ1-3,TGTGCCAGCAGCTCGACAGGGAGCGGAAACACCATATATTTT,CASSSTGSGNTIYF
NA,NA,TRBV9,TRBJ1-1,TGTGCCAGCAGCCCAAGCCCTTCGACAGCGTTTACGGTTCGAGAAGCTTTCTTT,CASSPSPSTAFTVREAFF
once,NA,TRBV27,TRBJ2-7,TGTGCCAGCAGTTTAATGGGGGGACAGAAAACCTACGAGCAGTACTTC,CASSLMGGQKTYEQYF
NA,TRBD1,TRBV19,TRBJ2-7,TGTGCCAGTAGTATAGACAGGGGGCTCTCCTACGAGCAGTACTTC,CASSIDRGLSYEQYF
NA,TRBD2,TRBV4-2,TRBJ2-1,TGTGCCAGCAGCCAAGCCGGGCTAGCGGGGTACAATGAGCAGTTCTTC,CASSQAGLAGYNEQFF
NA,NA,TRBV9,TRBJ1-1,TGTGCCAGCAGCGTAGAGGGGCGACGTGGGAACACTGAAGCTTTCTTT,CASSVEGRRGNTEAFF
NA,TRBD1,TRBV28,TRBJ2-3,TGTGCCAGCAGTCTGTACGGGACAGGGTCCACAGATACGCAGTATTTT,CASSLYGTGSTDTQYF
NA,TRBD2,TRBV6-5,TRBJ2-3,TGTGCCAGCAGTCCTAGCGGCGATACGCAGTATTTT,CASSPSGDTQYF
once,NA,TRBV19,TRBJ1-1,TGTGCCAGTAGTATGGTCGGGGGTGGCACTGAAGCTTTCTTT,CASSMVGGGTEAFF
NA,TRBD1,TRBV7-2,TRBJ1-2,TGTGCCAGCAGCCCGGGACAGGGATATGGCTACACCTTC,CASSPGQGYGYTF
NA,NA,TRBV6-5,TRBJ1-5,TGTGCCAGCAGTTACTCGAGACAGGACAATCAGCCCCAGCATTTT,CASSYSRQDNQPQHF
NA,NA,TRBV11-2,TRBJ2-7,TGTGCCAGCAGGGAGGACTTGTCCTACGAGCAGTACTTC,CASREDLSYEQYF
NA,TRBD1,TRBV28,TRBJ2-7,TGTGCCTGTGGGTCGGGACAGGGGGCTCGGGAGCAGTACTTC,CACGSGQGAREQYF
NA,TRBD2,TRBV5-4,TRBJ2-1,TGTGCCAGCAGCCCCGGGACTAGCGGTACCAAGCAGTTCTTC,CASSPGTSGTKQFF
NA,TRBD1,TRBV27,TRBJ1-1,TGTGCCAGCACCCGTCGACAGGGCCGGCCTGAAGCTTTCTTT,CASTRRQGRPEAFF
NA,TRBD2,TRBV5-1,TRBJ2-3,TGCGCCAGCAGCTTGGGGGCTAGCGGGGTCACAGATACGCAGTATTTT,CASSLGASGVTDTQYF
NA,TRBD2,TRBV6-2/TRBV6-3,TRBJ2-1,TGTGCCAGCAGTGCCCCGGGCCGGGGGGATAGTGAGCAGTTCTTC,CASSAPGRGDSEQFF
NA,NA,TRBV7-6,TRBJ2-2,TGTGCCAGCAGCATCGGGACTCCCGGGGCCGGGGAGCTGTTTTTT,CASSIGTPGAGELFF
NA,NA,TRBV5-4,TRBJ2-6,TGTGCCAGCAGCTTCTTGCAGGCAGGGGGGCCATCTGGGGCCAACGTCCTGACTTTC,CASSFLQAGGPSGANVLTF
NA,NA,TRBV7-3,TRBJ2-1,TGTGCCAGCAGCCCCCTCCAGGGGGACTCCCGACCCGGGGGGGGTGAGCAGTTCTTC,CASSPLQGDSRPGGGEQFF
NA,TRBD2,TRBV6-5,TRBJ2-3,TGTGCCAGCAGGAAAAGCGGGGCTAGCACAGATACGCAGTATTTT,CASRKSGASTDTQYF
NA,NA,TRBV6-5,TRBJ1-1,TGTGCCAGCAGTCGGACCCGCGGACAGATTGAAGCTTTCTTT,CASSRTRGQIEAFF
NA,TRBD2,TRBV28,TRBJ2-7,TGTGCCAGCACCCCCGGGAGGGTCTGGTACGAGCAGTACTTC,CASTPGRVWYEQYF
NA,NA,TRBV19,TRBJ1-5,TGTGCCAGTAGTATAAGGGGGGGGAATCTAGATCAGCCCCAGCATTTT,CASSIRGGNLDQPQHF
NA,TRBD2,TRBV11-2,TRBJ2-7,TGTGCCAGCAGCTTGAGTTCCAGCGGGAGACTCTACGAGCAGTACTTC,CASSLSSSGRLYEQYF
NA,NA,TRBV11-2,TRBJ1-2,TGTGCCAGCAGCCCCCCCCGGCATCTAGCCCTAGCTAACTATGGCTACACCTTC,CASSPPRHLALANYGYTF
NA,NA,TRBV12-3/TRBV12-4,TRBJ2-7,TGTGCCAGCAGTCCGGGAACCTACGAGCAGTACTTC,CASSPGTYEQYF
NA,TRBD2,TRBV27,TRBJ2-3,TGTGCCAGCCATGCCGGGGGGAAAGATACGCAGTATTTT,CASHAGGKDTQYF
NA,NA,TRBV5-1,TRBJ2-3,TGCGCCAGCAGCTTGGGACAGGTAAACACAGATACGCAGTATTTT,CASSLGQVNTDTQYF
few,TRBD2,TRBV10-3,TRBJ2-1,TGTGCCATCAGTCGGGGGGGGAGCTCCTACAATGAGCAGTTCTTC,CAISRGGSSYNEQFF
NA,NA,TRBV12-5,TRBJ2-1,TGTGCTAGTGGGTCACGACTAGGCTATGAGCAGTTCTTC,CASGSRLGYEQFF